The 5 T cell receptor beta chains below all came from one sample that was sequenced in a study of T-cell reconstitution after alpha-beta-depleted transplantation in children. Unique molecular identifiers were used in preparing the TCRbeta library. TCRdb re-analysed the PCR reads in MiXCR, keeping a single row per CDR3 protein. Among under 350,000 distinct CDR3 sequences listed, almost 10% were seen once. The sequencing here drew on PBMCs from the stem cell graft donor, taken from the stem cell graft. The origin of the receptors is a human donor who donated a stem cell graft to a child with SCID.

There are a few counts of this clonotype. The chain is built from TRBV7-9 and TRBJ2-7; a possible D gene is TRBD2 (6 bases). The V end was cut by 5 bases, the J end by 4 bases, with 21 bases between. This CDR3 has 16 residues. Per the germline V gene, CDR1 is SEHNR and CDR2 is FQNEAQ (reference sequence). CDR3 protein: CASSQTPAGRIYEQYF. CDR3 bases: TGTGCCAGCAGCCAGACCCCCGCGGGACGGATTTACGAGCAGTACTTC.

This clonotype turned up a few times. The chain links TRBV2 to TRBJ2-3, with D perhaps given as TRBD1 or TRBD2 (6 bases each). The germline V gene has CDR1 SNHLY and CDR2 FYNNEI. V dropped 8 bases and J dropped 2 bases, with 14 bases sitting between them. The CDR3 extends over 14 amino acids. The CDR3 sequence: CASRAGTNTDTQYF. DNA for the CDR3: TGTGCCAGCCGCGCGGGGACAAACACAGATACGCAGTATTTT. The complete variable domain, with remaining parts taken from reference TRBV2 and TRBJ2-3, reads EPEVTQTPSHQVTQMGQEVILRCVPISNHLYFYWYRQILGQKVEFLVSFYNNEISEKSEIFDDQFSVERPDGSNFTLKIRSTKLEDSAMYFCASRAGTNTDTQYFGPGTRLTVL.

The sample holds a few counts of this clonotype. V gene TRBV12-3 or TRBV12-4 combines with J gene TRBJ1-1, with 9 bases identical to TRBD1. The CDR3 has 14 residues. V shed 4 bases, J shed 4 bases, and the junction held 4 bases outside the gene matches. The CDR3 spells CASSSYRGLTEAFF. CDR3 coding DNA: TGTGCCAGCAGTTCCTACAGGGGGCTCACTGAAGCTTTCTTT.

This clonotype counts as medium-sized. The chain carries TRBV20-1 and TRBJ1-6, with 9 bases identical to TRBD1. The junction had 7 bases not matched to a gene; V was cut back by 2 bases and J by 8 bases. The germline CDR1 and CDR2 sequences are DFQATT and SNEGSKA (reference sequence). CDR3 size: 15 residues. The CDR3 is CSARTGGAAYSPLHF. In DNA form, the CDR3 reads TGCAGTGCTAGAACAGGGGGCGCAGCGTATTCACCCCTCCACTTT.

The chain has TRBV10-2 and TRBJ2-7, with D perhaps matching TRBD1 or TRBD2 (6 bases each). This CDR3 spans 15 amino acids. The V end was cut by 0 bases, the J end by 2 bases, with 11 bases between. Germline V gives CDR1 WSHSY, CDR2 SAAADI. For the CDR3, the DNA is TGCGCCAGCAGTGAGTCTCGGGGGCTGACCTACGAGCAGTACTTC. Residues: CASSESRGLTYEQYF.